The rows below give T cell receptor beta chains drawn from one sample of a study of blood T cell repertoires in COVID-19. This table comes from immunoSEQ multiplex PCR, and its TCRdb copy is limited to in-frame clones, with some not included. The sample has under 12,000 clones, approximately 89% seen once; the top ten hold over 4.5%. Sequenced material: peripheral blood. The receptor set was obtained from a human donor in a cohort sampled during active COVID-19. CDR3s include the opening cysteine and the closing phenylalanine or tryptophan. Fields, in order: J gene, V gene, clone size, D gene, CDR3 DNA, CDR3 protein. D genes are given only for firm matches. Where a row states a size, it is once, few, many or the class of an expanded clone; other rows omit it.

>TRBJ2-3|TRBV10-3|-|TRBD2
TGTGCCATCAAACGAGCGGGAGGGAGGGATACGCAGTATTTT
CAIKRAGGRDTQYF
>TRBJ1-2|TRBV5-1|once|TRBD1
TGCGCCAGCAGCTTGGGATTTACAGGGGGCGACTATGGCTACACCTTC
CASSLGFTGGDYGYTF
>TRBJ1-1|TRBV7-8|-|TRBD1
TGTGCCAGCCGTTCGGGACAGGTGAACACTGAAGCTTTCTTT
CASRSGQVNTEAFF
>TRBJ2-2|TRBV11-2|few|TRBD2
TGTGCCAGCAGCTCCGAGGGGAGTCTAGCGGGAGTTTGGACCGGGGAGCTGTTTTTT
CASSSEGSLAGVWTGELFF
>TRBJ2-3|TRBV4-2|-|-
TGTGCCAGCAGCCGTACTTCCGTCGCAGATACGCAGTATTTT
CASSRTSVADTQYF
>TRBJ2-3|TRBV4-2|-|TRBD2
TGTGCCAGCAGCCCCACGGGCGCGGGAGGGGGGTCAGATACGCAGTATTTT
CASSPTGAGGGSDTQYF
>TRBJ2-1|TRBV5-6|-|-
TGTGCCAGCGTCTCGAGGTCTCAGTTCTTC
CASVSRSQFF
>TRBJ2-5|TRBV5-4|-|-
TGTGCCAGCAGCTTGGATCCGGACTACCAAGAGACCCAGTACTTC
CASSLDPDYQETQYF
>TRBJ2-5|TRBV5-4|-|-
TGTGCCAGCAGCTTGGACAGCCGAGAGACCCAGTACTTC
CASSLDSRETQYF
>TRBJ2-7|TRBV6-2/TRBV6-3|-|TRBD1
TGTGCCAGCAGTTGGGGCAGGGGACAGGGGATCGGCTCCTACGAGCAGTACTTC
CASSWGRGQGIGSYEQYF
>TRBJ1-1|TRBV18|-|-
TGTGCCAGCTCACCTCGACAGGCGCCCAACACTGAAGCTTTCTTT
CASSPRQAPNTEAFF
>TRBJ2-3|TRBV7-2|-|TRBD2
TGTGCCAGCAGCGACGGGAGGGGGGCGCAGGCAGATACGCAGTATTTT
CASSDGRGAQADTQYF
>TRBJ1-5|TRBV4-3|-|-
TGCGCCAGCAGCCAAAGGGCAGCTGGGAGCAATCAGTCCCAGCATTTT
CASSQRAAGSNQSQHF
>TRBJ2-1|TRBV7-8|-|TRBD2
TGTGCCAGCAGCTCCCGTCGAGCGGGGGCCTCCTACAATGAGCAGTTCTTC
CASSSRRAGASYNEQFF
>TRBJ1-1|TRBV6-4|-|-
TGTGCCAGCAGTGAATGGCTGGACACTGAAGCTTTCTTT
CASSEWLDTEAFF
>TRBJ2-3|TRBV27|once|TRBD2
TGTGCCAGCAGTTTAAGGGCTAGCGGGAGGGCCGCAGATACGCAGTATTTT
CASSLRASGRAADTQYF
>TRBJ2-7|TRBV5-5|-|-
TGTGCCAGCAGCTTGGAGCTAGCTCTCAACGAGCAGTACTTC
CASSLELALNEQYF
>TRBJ2-7|TRBV5-6|once|TRBD2
TGTGCCAGCAACTCGCCGGGACTAGCGGGATGTTACTTTTACGAGCAGTACTTC
CASNSPGLAGCYFYEQYF
>TRBJ2-5|TRBV27|-|-
TGTGCCAGCAGTCCACCCGTTTGGGGGAGGAGTGAAGCACAAGAGACCCAGTACTTC
CASSPPVWGRSEAQETQYF
>TRBJ2-1|TRBV13|-|TRBD2
TGTGCCAGCAGCGGACGACTAGCAGGTTACAATGAGCAGTTCTTC
CASSGRLAGYNEQFF
>TRBJ2-7|TRBV6-5|-|TRBD2
TGTGCCAGCAGTACGGGACTAGCGGGAGTTCGCGAGCAGTACTTC
CASSTGLAGVREQYF
>TRBJ1-2|TRBV7-2|-|-
TGTGCCAGCAGCAAGGACAGAGAATCTAACTATGGCTACACCTTC
CASSKDRESNYGYTF
>TRBJ1-2|TRBV7-2|-|TRBD1
TGTGCCAGCAGCTTAGGGGTTCGGCAGGGGGACTATGGCTACACCTTC
CASSLGVRQGDYGYTF
>TRBJ2-5|TRBV11-2|-|TRBD1
TGTGCCAGCAGCATACAGGGGGCTCCCCAAGAGACCCAGTACTTC
CASSIQGAPQETQYF
>TRBJ1-3|TRBV10-3|-|-
TGTGCCATCAGTGAGACAGGAACTGGAAACACCATATATTTT
CAISETGTGNTIYF
>TRBJ2-3|TRBV29-1|-|TRBD1
TGCAGCGTTGAAAGAAGGGACAGGGTTACAGATACGCAGTATTTT
CSVERRDRVTDTQYF
>TRBJ1-1|TRBV27|-|-
TGTGCCAGCAGTTTATGGGTGGGAGGCACTGAAGCTTTCTTT
CASSLWVGGTEAFF
>TRBJ2-5|TRBV9|few|TRBD1
TGTGCCAGCAGCGTATCAGCGACAGGGGCCCGAGAGACCCAGTACTTC
CASSVSATGARETQYF
>TRBJ2-7|TRBV29-1|-|TRBD2
TGCAGCGCCGGACTAGCGGGAGGAGGAGGGAACTACTTC
CSAGLAGGGGNYF
>TRBJ1-5|TRBV3-1/TRBV3-2|-|TRBD1
TGTGCCAGCAGCCAAGGTATGACAGGGGTCCAGCCCCAGCATTTT
CASSQGMTGVQPQHF
>TRBJ2-2|TRBV10-3|-|TRBD1
TGTGCCACTCGAGGGACAGCGAACACCGGGGAGCTGTTTTTT
CATRGTANTGELFF
>TRBJ2-7|TRBV28|-|-
TGTGCCAGCAGTGATCACAGGAGCAGTTCGGACGAGCAGTACTTC
CASSDHRSSSDEQYF
>TRBJ1-5|TRBV28|few|TRBD1
TGTGCCAGCAGTTTGGACAGGGACTACTATAGCAATCAGCCCCAGCATTTT
CASSLDRDYYSNQPQHF
>TRBJ2-1|TRBV19|-|TRBD2
TGTGCCAGTACTTTGGGACTAGCGGGAGGCCGCTCCTACAATGAGCAGTTCTTC
CASTLGLAGGRSYNEQFF
>TRBJ1-1|TRBV28|-|-
TGTGCCAGCAAACCCCGGGAGCCTCATCTTTGGAACACTGAAGCTTTCTTT
CASKPREPHLWNTEAFF
>TRBJ1-1|TRBV11-2|-|-
TGTGCCAGCAGCTTAGACAGGGACACTGAAGCTTTCTTT
CASSLDRDTEAFF
>TRBJ1-2|TRBV25-1|-|TRBD1
TGTGCCAGCAGTGGGGGACAGGGTGGCCTCGGCTATGGCTACACCTTC
CASSGGQGGLGYGYTF
>TRBJ2-2|TRBV2|-|TRBD2
TGTGCCAGCAGTTTGGGACTAGCGGGAGGAATCACCGGGGAGCTGTTTTTT
CASSLGLAGGITGELFF
>TRBJ2-3|TRBV3-1/TRBV3-2|-|-
TGTGCCAGCAGCCGAGATTCTTTAGGGACTTATAGAGATACGCAGTATTTT
CASSRDSLGTYRDTQYF
>TRBJ2-7|TRBV19|-|TRBD1
TGTGCCAGTAGTATTGCCGGGACAGGGACCTACGAGCAGTACTTC
CASSIAGTGTYEQYF
>TRBJ2-1|TRBV15|-|TRBD1
TGTGCCACCAGCAGAGAGGGGACAGACAATGAGCAGTTCTTC
CATSREGTDNEQFF
>TRBJ1-5|TRBV27|few|-
TGTGCCAGCAGTCCCAACGGGGGAGATCAGCCCCAGCATTTT
CASSPNGGDQPQHF
>TRBJ1-4|TRBV19|-|-
TGTGCCAGTAGTATAGGCGCCACCTTGTTCCACGGAGAAGAAAAACTGTTTTTT
CASSIGATLFHGEEKLFF
>TRBJ1-6|TRBV19|once|-
TGTGCCAGTAGTATTAGTTTTGTCGGGATTATCGGTTCACCCCTCCACTTT
CASSISFVGIIGSPLHF
>TRBJ2-3|TRBV7-8|few|-
TGTGCCAGCAGCTTAGCAAGCGGGTCTAGCACAGATACGCAGTATTTT
CASSLASGSSTDTQYF
>TRBJ2-2|TRBV10-1|-|TRBD2
TGCGCCACCCTGACTAGCGGGGACGGGGGGACCGGGGAGCTGTTTTTT
CATLTSGDGGTGELFF
>TRBJ2-1|TRBV10-3|-|TRBD2
TGTGCCATCAAAGGGACTAGCGGGAGGGGAGGAAATGAGCAGTTCTTC
CAIKGTSGRGGNEQFF
>TRBJ1-6|TRBV25-1|-|-
TGTGCCAGCAGTGAACAGGGCCTAAATTCACCCCTCCACTTT
CASSEQGLNSPLHF
>TRBJ1-2|TRBV3-1/TRBV3-2|-|-
TGTGCCAGCAGCCCAGGGAGGGGGGGCGACTATGGCTACACCTTC
CASSPGRGGDYGYTF
>TRBJ2-7|TRBV20-1|-|-
TGCAGTGCTTGGACTGGCTACGAGCAGTACTTC
CSAWTGYEQYF
>TRBJ2-7|TRBV5-6|-|-
TGTGCCAGCAGCCGGAATCTAGCGCCAAGGAACGAGCAGTACTTC
CASSRNLAPRNEQYF
>TRBJ2-3|TRBV5-1|-|-
TGCGCCAGCAGCTTTAGCTTAGTGAGCACAGATACGCAGTATTTT
CASSFSLVSTDTQYF
>TRBJ2-3|TRBV19|-|TRBD2
TGTGCCAGCATGCACGGGGGGGGGATGTCAGATACGCAGTATTTT
CASMHGGGMSDTQYF